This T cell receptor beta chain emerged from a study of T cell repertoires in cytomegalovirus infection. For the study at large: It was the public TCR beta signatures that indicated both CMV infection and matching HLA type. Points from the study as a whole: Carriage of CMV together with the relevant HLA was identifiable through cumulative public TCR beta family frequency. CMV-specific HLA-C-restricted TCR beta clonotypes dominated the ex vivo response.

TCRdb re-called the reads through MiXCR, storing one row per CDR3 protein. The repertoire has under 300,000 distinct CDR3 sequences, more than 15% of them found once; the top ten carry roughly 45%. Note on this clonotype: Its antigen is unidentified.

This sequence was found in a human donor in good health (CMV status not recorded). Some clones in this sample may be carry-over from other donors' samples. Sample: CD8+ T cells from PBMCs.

The CDR3 coding sequence is TGTGCCAGCAGCTTAGGGGGGCGCCGCGAAGCTTTCTTT. Translated, it gives CASSLGGRREAFF. The chain carries TRBV13 and TRBJ1-1; D might be TRBD1 (5 bases). Germline V lookup: CDR1 PRHDT, CDR2 FYEKMQ (reference sequence). V lost 0 bases to trimming and J lost 8 bases, with 10 bases between them. The CDR3 loop spans 13 amino acids.